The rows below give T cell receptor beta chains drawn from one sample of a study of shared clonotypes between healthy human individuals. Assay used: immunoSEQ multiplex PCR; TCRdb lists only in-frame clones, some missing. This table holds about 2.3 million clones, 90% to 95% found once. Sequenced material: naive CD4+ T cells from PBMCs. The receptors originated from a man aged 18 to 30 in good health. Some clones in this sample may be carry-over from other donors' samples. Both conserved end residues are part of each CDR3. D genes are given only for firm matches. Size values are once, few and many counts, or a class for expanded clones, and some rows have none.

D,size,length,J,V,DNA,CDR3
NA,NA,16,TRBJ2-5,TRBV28,TGTGCCAGCAGTTTACGCGGAGGGTCGTTTAGGGAGACCCAGTACTTC,CASSLRGGSFRETQYF
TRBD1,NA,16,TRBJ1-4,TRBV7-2,TGTGCCAGCAGCCATTCCCCCCAGGGGGCAAGGGAAAAACTGTTTTTT,CASSHSPQGAREKLFF
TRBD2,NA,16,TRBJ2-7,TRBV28,TGTGCCAGCAGTGAAAGCGGACTAGCCAGCTCCTACGAGCAGTACTTC,CASSESGLASSYEQYF
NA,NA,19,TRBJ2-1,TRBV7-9,TGTGCCAGCAGCCCCTTGTGGGGGAGCGGATTCCGCGAGCATCATGAGCAGTTCTTC,CASSPLWGSGFREHHEQFF
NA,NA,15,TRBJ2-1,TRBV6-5,TGTGCCAGCAGTTACATAGCCGGACTAAAAAATGAGCAGTTCTTC,CASSYIAGLKNEQFF
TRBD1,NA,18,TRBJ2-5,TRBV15,TGTGCCACCAGCAGAGTTGGGACAGGGGGCGCGTTGGCAGAGACCCAGTACTTC,CATSRVGTGGALAETQYF
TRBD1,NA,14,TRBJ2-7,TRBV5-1,TGCGCCAGCAGCTTGGCGCAGGGGGCCTACGAGCAGTACTTC,CASSLAQGAYEQYF
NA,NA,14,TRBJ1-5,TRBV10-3,TGTGCCATCAGCCAGGGTCCCCGCAATCAGCCCCAGCATTTT,CAISQGPRNQPQHF
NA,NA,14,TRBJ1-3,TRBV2,TGTGCCACCACACAAACCTTCCTGGGAAACACCATATATTTT,CATTQTFLGNTIYF
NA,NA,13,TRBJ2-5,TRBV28,TGTGCCAGCAGTTTATTGGGGAAAGAGACCCAGTACTTC,CASSLLGKETQYF
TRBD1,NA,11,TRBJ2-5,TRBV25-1,TGTGCCAGCAGTGGCTGGACAGGGGAGTACTTC,CASSGWTGEYF
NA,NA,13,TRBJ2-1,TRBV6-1,TGTGCCAGCAGTGAAGAACGGAGCTTTATAGAGTTCTTC,CASSEERSFIEFF
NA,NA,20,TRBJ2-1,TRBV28,TGTGCCAGCCTTTCCGTTCCGGGTGGGGCGGGACGCCTCTCCTACAATGAGCAGTTCTTC,CASLSVPGGAGRLSYNEQFF
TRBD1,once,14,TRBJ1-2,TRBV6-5,TGTGCCAGCAGTACCTGGGACAGGGCAGGGGGCTACACCTTC,CASSTWDRAGGYTF
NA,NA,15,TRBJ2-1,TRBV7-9,TGTGCCAGCAGCTTAGAACTAGTATATTTCAATGAGCAGTTCTTC,CASSLELVYFNEQFF
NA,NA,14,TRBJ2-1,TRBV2,TGTGCCAGCAGTGAAAGGGTGGGATACAATGAGCAGTTCTTC,CASSERVGYNEQFF
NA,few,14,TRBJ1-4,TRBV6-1,TGTGCCAGCAGTGAATTGGGGGGAAGTGAAAAACTGTTTTTT,CASSELGGSEKLFF
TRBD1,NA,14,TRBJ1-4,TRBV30,TGTGCCTGGAGTGGGGGACAGGGGGGTGAAAAACTGTTTTTT,CAWSGGQGGEKLFF
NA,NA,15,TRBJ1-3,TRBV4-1,TGCGCCAGCAGCCAAACAGCCGCTGAGGGAAACACCATATATTTT,CASSQTAAEGNTIYF
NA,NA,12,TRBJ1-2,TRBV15,TGTGCCACCAGCAGAGATCACGATGGCTACACCTTC,CATSRDHDGYTF
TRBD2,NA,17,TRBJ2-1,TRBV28,TGTGCCAGCAGTTTTCTGGCGGGAGAATTCCACTACAATGAGCAGTTCTTC,CASSFLAGEFHYNEQFF
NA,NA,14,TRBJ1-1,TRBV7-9,TGTGCCAGCAGTTCGGACGGGAGAACGACTGAAGCTTTCTTT,CASSSDGRTTEAFF
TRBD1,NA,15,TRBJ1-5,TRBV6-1,TGTGCCAGCAGTGATAACAGGGGGGCCAATCAGCCCCAGCATTTT,CASSDNRGANQPQHF
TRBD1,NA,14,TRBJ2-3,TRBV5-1,TGCGCCAGCAGCTTGCAGGGGGCCCAAGATACGCAGTATTTT,CASSLQGAQDTQYF
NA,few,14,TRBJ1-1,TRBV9,TGTGCCAGCAGCGGGGACCCTACGAACACTGAAGCTTTCTTT,CASSGDPTNTEAFF
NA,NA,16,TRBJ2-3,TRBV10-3,TGTGCCATCAGTGAGGGGGCGGGCGGAATTAAAGATACGCAGTATTTT,CAISEGAGGIKDTQYF
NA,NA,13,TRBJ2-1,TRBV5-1,TGCGCCAGCAAGGACGGGAGTTACAATGAGCAGTTCTTC,CASKDGSYNEQFF
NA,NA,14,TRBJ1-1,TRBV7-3,TGTGCCAGCAGCTTAATCGGCGGAAACACTGAAGCTTTCTTT,CASSLIGGNTEAFF
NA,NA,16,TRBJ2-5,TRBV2,TGTGCCAGCAGTATTCGGACCCCGACCGCCGTGGAGACCCAGTACTTC,CASSIRTPTAVETQYF
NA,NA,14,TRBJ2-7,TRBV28,TGTGCCAGCAGTCCCCCAGACAGATGGCACGAGCAGTACTTC,CASSPPDRWHEQYF
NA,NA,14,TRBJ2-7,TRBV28,TGTGCCAGCACCCTGAACCCCGGACCCTACGAGCAGTACTTC,CASTLNPGPYEQYF
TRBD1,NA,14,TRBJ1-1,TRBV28,TGTGCCAGCAGTTTAAACAGGGGAGGCACTGAAGCTTTCTTT,CASSLNRGGTEAFF
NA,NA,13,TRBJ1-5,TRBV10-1,TGCGCCAGCAGTGTCGGAGGGAATCAGCCCCAGCATTTT,CASSVGGNQPQHF
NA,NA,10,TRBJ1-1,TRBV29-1,TGCAGCGTTGTCCCCACTGAAGCTTTCTTT,CSVVPTEAFF
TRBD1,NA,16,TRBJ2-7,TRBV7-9,TGTGCCAGCAGCCAACTCCGGGACAGGGGGACCTACGAGCAGTACTTC,CASSQLRDRGTYEQYF
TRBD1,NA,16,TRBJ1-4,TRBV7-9,TGTGCCAGCAGCTTAGCTGGGGACAGGGCTAATGAAAAACTGTTTTTT,CASSLAGDRANEKLFF
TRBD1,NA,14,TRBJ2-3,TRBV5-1,TGCGCCAGCAGCTTGACAGGGGGCGCAGATACGCAGTATTTT,CASSLTGGADTQYF
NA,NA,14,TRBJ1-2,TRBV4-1,TGCGCCAGCAGCCAAGATGTCGCAGGGCGCGGCTACACCTTC,CASSQDVAGRGYTF
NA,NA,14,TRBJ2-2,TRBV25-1,TGTGCCAGCAGTGAACCAGGGATAACCGGGGAGCTGTTTTTT,CASSEPGITGELFF
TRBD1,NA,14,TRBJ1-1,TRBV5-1,TGCGCCAGCAGCGTGGACAGGGGGAACACTGAAGCTTTCTTT,CASSVDRGNTEAFF
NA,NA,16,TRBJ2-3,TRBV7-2,TGTGCCAGCAGCTCCCCCCGGGACCGGGGCACAGATACGCAGTATTTT,CASSSPRDRGTDTQYF
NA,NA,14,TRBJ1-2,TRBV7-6,TGTGCCAGCAGCAAGGACGGCCTTAACTATGGCTACACCTTC,CASSKDGLNYGYTF
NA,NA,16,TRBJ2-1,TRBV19,NA,CASSSAPVASGAGRFF
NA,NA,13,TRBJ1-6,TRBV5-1,TGCGCCAGCAGGGTCGCGTATAATTCACCCCTCCACTTT,CASRVAYNSPLHF
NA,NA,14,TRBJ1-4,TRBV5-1,TGCGCCAGCAGCCGGGTGGGGCTTAATGAAAAACTGTTTTTT,CASSRVGLNEKLFF
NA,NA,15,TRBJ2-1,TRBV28,TGTGCCAGCAGTTTACCAGCTCTGCTAGTCAATGAGCAGTTCTTC,CASSLPALLVNEQFF
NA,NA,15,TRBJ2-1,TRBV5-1,TGCGCCAGCAGCTTGGAGGACAGCTCCTACAATGAGCAGTTCTTC,CASSLEDSSYNEQFF
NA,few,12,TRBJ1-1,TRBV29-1,TGCAGCGTCGCCGACAGGTACACTGAAGCTTTCTTT,CSVADRYTEAFF
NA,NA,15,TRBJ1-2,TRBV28,TGTGCCAGCACTGTAAGGTTTCGGGCTAACTATGGCTACACCTTC,CASTVRFRANYGYTF
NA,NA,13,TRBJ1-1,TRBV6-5,TGTGCCAGCAGTTACGGGAGGAACACTGAAGCTTTCTTT,CASSYGRNTEAFF
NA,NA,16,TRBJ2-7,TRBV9,TGTGCCAGCAGCCTGGGTGGTCCCGGGACCACCTACGAGCAGTACTTC,CASSLGGPGTTYEQYF
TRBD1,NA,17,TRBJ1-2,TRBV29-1,TGCAGCGTTGAAAGGGACAGGGGGTATTTATCGATCTATGGCTACACCTTC,CSVERDRGYLSIYGYTF
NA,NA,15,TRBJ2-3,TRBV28,TGTGCCAGCACCAACCGGGGCTCACCTACAGATACGCAGTATTTT,CASTNRGSPTDTQYF
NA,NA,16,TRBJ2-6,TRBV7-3,TGTGCCAGCAGCTTAACGTCAGGATCCGGGGCCAACGTCCTGACTTTC,CASSLTSGSGANVLTF
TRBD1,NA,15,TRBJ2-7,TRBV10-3,TGTGCCATCAGTTCCACCAAAGACAGGGGCTACGAGCAGTACTTC,CAISSTKDRGYEQYF
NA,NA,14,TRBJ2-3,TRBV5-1,TGCGCCAGCAGCCCTTTAACGAGCACAGATACGCAGTATTTT,CASSPLTSTDTQYF
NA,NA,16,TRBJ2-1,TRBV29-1,TGCAGCGTTGAAGATCAAAGGGGGAGCTCCTACAATGAGCAGTTCTTC,CSVEDQRGSSYNEQFF
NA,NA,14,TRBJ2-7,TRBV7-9,TGTGCCAGCAGCTCACTCCAGGGGGGGCCCGAGCAGTACTTC,CASSSLQGGPEQYF
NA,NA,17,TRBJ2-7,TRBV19,TGTGCCAGTAGTAACCTCCGAGGCGGGACAGCCCCCCACGAGCAGTACTTC,CASSNLRGGTAPHEQYF
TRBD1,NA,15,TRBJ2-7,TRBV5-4,TGTGCCAGCAGCTTGGTTGGGACAGGGGCCTACGAGCAGTACTTC,CASSLVGTGAYEQYF